Following are 19 T cell receptor beta chains from one sample sequenced in a study of CD8 T cells in ankylosing spondylitis. General study results and limits: Ankylosing spondylitis blood appeared to carry a characteristic TCR beta motif of roughly eight highly homologous variants.

The antigens of these receptors remain unknown. TCRdb re-called the 5' RACE reads with MiXCR, one entry per CDR3 protein. This sample has about 220,000 distinct CDR3 sequences, with about a sixth found just once. Source material: blood, either unsorted or a sorted T cell fraction (not recorded which). These receptors all stem from a male donor with ankylosing spondylitis.

This clonotype was counted a few times. The chain recombines TRBV27 with TRBJ1-1, with unresolved D. Germline CDR1 reads MNHEY; CDR2 reads SMNVEV (reference sequence). The ends were cut back, 2 bases at V and 4 bases at J, with 11 bases in the middle. This CDR3 contains 14 residues. The CDR3 bases are TGTGCCAGCAGTTTAGCGTCGTCGGGCACTGAAGCTTTCTTT. Its translation is CASSLASSGTEAFF.

This clonotype was seen a few times. V is TRBV27 and J is TRBJ2-1, with 10 nucleotides matching TRBD1. Germline V gene data show CDR1 as MNHEY and CDR2 as SMNVEV (reference sequence). V gave up 5 bases and J gave up 7 bases; unmatched junction bases: 2. The CDR3 runs to 13 residues. The CDR3 is CASSRTGGNEQFF. The CDR3 DNA reads TGTGCCAGCAGTAGGACAGGGGGGAATGAGCAGTTCTTC.

This clonotype was picked up many times. This chain links TRBV11-2 with TRBJ2-3; 10 bases are a match to TRBD2. The V gene's germline CDR1 is SGHAT and CDR2 FQNNGV. The CDR3 runs 17 residues. Unmatched junction bases numbered 11, after V lost 5 bases and J lost 3 bases. The CDR3 DNA follows: TGTGCCAGCAGCACCCGAGCACCGGGACTAGCGACAGATACGCAGTATTTT. As protein: CASSTRAPGLATDTQYF.

The chain combines TRBV2 with TRBJ2-7, with 7 bases that match TRBD2. The germline V gene encodes CDR1 SNHLY and CDR2 FYNNEI. J was trimmed by 3 bases and V by 4 bases; bases with no gene match: 12. This CDR3 has 16 amino acids. CDR3 DNA sequence: TGTGCCAGCAGTGTCCCCCACGGACTAGAAAGCTACGAGCAGTACTTC. Translating gives CASSVPHGLESYEQYF. The full variable domain, with the rest looked up from reference TRBV2 and TRBJ2-7, is EPEVTQTPSHQVTQMGQEVILRCVPISNHLYFYWYRQILGQKVEFLVSFYNNEISEKSEIFDDQFSVERPDGSNFTLKIRSTKLEDSAMYFCASSVPHGLESYEQYFGPGTRLTVT.

V and J are TRBV27 and TRBJ2-7; D gene uncertain. From germline, CDR1 is MNHEY and CDR2 SMNVEV (reference sequence). CDR3 length: 14 residues. V lost 2 bases and J lost 0, with 8 bases in between. This chain's CDR3 is CASSLNRDSYEQYF. The CDR3 DNA reads as TGTGCCAGCAGTTTAAATAGGGACTCCTACGAGCAGTACTTC.

This clonotype was seen more than once but under ten times. The J gene is TRBJ2-3, the V gene TRBV7-2, with D perhaps TRBD1 or TRBD2 (6 bases each). This CDR3 contains 17 residues. Trimming stripped 0 bases from V and 5 bases from J, with 18 bases between. From germline, CDR1 is SGHTA and CDR2 FQGNSA. As DNA, the CDR3 is TGTGCCAGCAGCTTAGCCCTACTAGTGGGGGGCCAAGATACGCAGTATTTT. Encoded protein: CASSLALLVGGQDTQYF.

This clonotype is a singleton in its sample. This chain's CDR3 is CASSLATSQGNYGYTF. The CDR3 nucleotides read TGTGCCAGCAGCTTAGCGACCAGCCAGGGAAACTATGGCTACACCTTC. The chain links TRBV7-9 to TRBJ1-2, with D perhaps TRBD1 (5 bases). In germline, CDR1 is SEHNR, CDR2 FQNEAQ (reference sequence). This CDR3 is built from 16 residues. Trimming took off 0 bases at V and 2 bases at J, with 13 bases between the two ends.

This clonotype was counted only a few times. The rearrangement links TRBV27 to TRBJ2-5; the D gene is possibly TRBD2 (6 bases). The germline CDR1 and CDR2 sequences are MNHEY and SMNVEV (reference sequence). Trimming took off 5 bases at V and 2 bases at J, with 18 bases between the two ends. The CDR3 has 16 amino acids. This CDR3 reads CASSTGLWEIQETQYF. CDR3 coding DNA: TGTGCCAGCAGTACGGGACTCTGGGAAATTCAAGAGACCCAGTACTTC.

This clonotype was seen only a few times. The chain couples TRBV2 to TRBJ2-7; TRBD2 matches at 11 bases. Trimming removed 6 bases from V and 3 bases from J; junction bases left unmatched: 10. Germline V gene sequence: CDR1 SNHLY, CDR2 FYNNEI. The CDR3 is 16 residues long. CDR3 coding DNA: TGTGCCAGCAGCGATTGGACTAGCGGGTTGTACTACGAGCAGTACTTC. This sequence encodes CASSDWTSGLYYEQYF.

This clonotype was seen only a few times. This rearrangement joins TRBV12-5 to TRBJ2-2, with D unresolved. Germline-derived CDR1 and CDR2 are LGHNT and FRNRAP. The ends were cut back, 3 bases at V and 8 bases at J, with 16 bases in the middle. The CDR3 spans 15 residues. CDR3 protein: CASGLVPPPWGELFF. The CDR3 nucleotides are TGTGCTAGTGGTTTAGTCCCCCCTCCCTGGGGGGAGCTGTTTTTT.

CDR3 amino acids: CASSLQEAYEQYF. CDR3 DNA sequence: TGTGCCAGCAGCTTACAAGAGGCCTACGAGCAGTACTTC. The chain joins TRBV7-2 to TRBJ2-7, with D uncertain. Trimming pared 2 bases from V and 2 bases from J, leaving 7 bases between. The germline gives CDR1 SGHTA, CDR2 FQGNSA. This CDR3 has 13 residues.

As DNA, the CDR3 is TGTGCCAGCAGCAAGGGTGGATCTCACAATGAGCAGTTCTTC. This translates into CASSKGGSHNEQFF. This rearrangement joins TRBV7-8 to TRBJ2-1, with unresolved D. The CDR3 has 14 residues. Germline V gene data show CDR1 as SGHVS and CDR2 as FQNEAQ. With 5 bases removed from V and 5 bases from J, the gap between germline ends came to 13 bases. The variable domain in full, with the rest retrieved from reference TRBV7-8 and TRBJ2-1, is GAGVSQSPRYKVAKRGQDVALRCDPISGHVSLFWYQQALGQGPEFLTYFQNEAQLDKSGLPSDRFFAERPEGSVSTLKIQRTQQEDSAVYLCASSKGGSHNEQFFGPGTRLTVL.

The table lists this clonotype with a few counts. The V gene is TRBV4-1, the J gene TRBJ1-2, with D tentatively TRBD1 (5 bases). Germline V gene data show CDR1 as MGHRA and CDR2 as YSYEKL. This CDR3 has 13 residues. With 3 bases removed from V and 5 bases from J, the gap between germline ends came to 10 bases. CDR3 sequence: CASSQRGLYGYTF. The DNA of the CDR3 is TGCGCCAGCAGCCAGAGGGGACTATATGGCTACACCTTC.

The V gene is TRBV7-2, the J gene TRBJ2-7; 8 bases agree with TRBD1. After removal of 1 base from V and 0 bases from J, the junction contained 5 bases not matched to a gene. The CDR3 is 16 residues long. Germline V lookup: CDR1 SGHTA, CDR2 FQGNSA. CDR3 nucleotides: TGTGCCAGCAGCTTAGGGGGGACAGGCTACTCCTACGAGCAGTACTTC. Its protein product is CASSLGGTGYSYEQYF.

The genes are TRBV5-1 and TRBJ2-1; TRBD2 agrees at 14 bases. V dropped 0 bases and J dropped 9; count of bases not matched to a gene: 5. Germline assignment: CDR1 SGHRS and CDR2 YFSETQ. This CDR3 spans 16 amino acids. The CDR3 DNA reads TGCGCCAGCAGCTTGGTGGGACTAGCGGGAGAAGGTGAGCAGTTCTTC. It yields the protein CASSLVGLAGEGEQFF.

This clonotype was seen more than once but under ten times. The chain uses TRBV5-1 and TRBJ2-7; D possibly corresponds to TRBD1 (6 bases). V was clipped by 3 bases and J by 6 bases, with 19 bases between them. From germline, CDR1 is SGHRS and CDR2 YFSETQ. The CDR3 covers 15 residues. The CDR3 here is CASSWTTGLVGEQYF. CDR3 coding DNA: TGCGCCAGCAGCTGGACCACAGGGCTGGTAGGCGAGCAGTACTTC. Together with reference TRBV5-1 and TRBJ2-7, the CDR3 gives the full variable domain: KAGVTQTPRYLIKTRGQQVTLSCSPISGHRSVSWYQQTPGQGLQFLFEYFSETQRNKGNFPGRFSGRQFSNSRSEMNVSTLELGDSALYLCASSWTTGLVGEQYFGPGTRLTVT.

The chain combines TRBV5-4 with TRBJ2-3; a weak D match, TRBD2 (5 bases). The CDR3 extends over 13 amino acids. V lost 3 bases and J 6 bases, leaving 11 bases between the germline ends. Looked up from germline, CDR1 is SGHNT and CDR2 is YYREEE (reference sequence). The CDR3: CASSSFSGDTQYF. CDR3 nucleotide sequence: TGTGCCAGCAGCTCATTTTCGGGGGATACGCAGTATTTT. Supplemented by reference TRBV5-4 and TRBJ2-3, the full variable domain reads ETGVTQSPTHLIKTRGQQVTLRCSSQSGHNTVSWYQQALGQGPQFIFQYYREEENGRGNFPPRFSGLQFPNYSSELNVNALELDDSALYLCASSSFSGDTQYFGPGTRLTVL.

J is TRBJ2-5 and V is TRBV13, with 8 nucleotides matching TRBD1. The CDR3 is made up of 13 amino acids. The germline CDR1 and CDR2 sequences are PRHDT and FYEKMQ (reference sequence). V shed 6 bases and J 3 bases; nucleotides not matched to a gene: 3. The CDR3, as DNA: TGTGCCAGCAGATTGGACAGGGAAGAGACCCAGTACTTC. Translation gives CASRLDREETQYF.

This sequence joins TRBV7-9 and TRBJ1-1; tentative D call: TRBD1 (5 bases). Germline loops: CDR1 SEHNR, CDR2 FQNEAQ (reference sequence). The CDR3 contains 16 residues. Trimming shortened V by 6 bases and J by 1 base, and 18 bases separated the two germline ends. The CDR3: CASRGPTGTSNTEAFF. CDR3 sequence (DNA): TGTGCCAGCAGGGGCCCGACCGGGACCTCGAACACTGAAGCTTTCTTT.